Following are 6 T cell receptor beta chains from one sample sequenced in a study of T cells in Graves' hyperthyroidism and ophthalmopathy. The CDR3 regions of TCR beta were amplified from RNA transcripts. A first-round RT-PCR of the TCR CDR3 used the HTBI primer set. A single record per CDR3 protein comes from TCRdb applying MiXCR to the multiplex PCR reads. The table lists approximately 600,000 distinct CDR3 sequences, about a fifth of them singletons, with more than 30% in the top ten. What was sequenced was blood. These TCRs come from a man aged 25-40 years with Graves' ophthalmopathy.

The sample holds a few counts of this clonotype. The chain employs TRBV27 and TRBJ2-7; D unresolved. Trimming pared 2 bases from V and 0 bases from J, leaving 8 bases between. Per germline, CDR1 MNHEY and CDR2 SMNVEV (reference sequence). The CDR3 has 14 residues. CDR3 residues: CASSLRAHSYEQYF. DNA for the CDR3: TGTGCCAGCAGTTTACGGGCACACTCCTACGAGCAGTACTTC.

Concerning this clonotype itself: A much larger clone lies one base from this, so it may be a read error. The V gene is TRBV5-1, the J gene TRBJ2-7, with D possibly being TRBD1 or TRBD2 (5 bases each). The germline V gene has CDR1 SGHRS and CDR2 YFSETQ. The CDR3 runs to 15 residues. The CDR3, as DNA: TGCGCCAGCACCTTGGCCGGGGCAGGATCCTACGAGCAGTACTTC. Its protein product is CASTLAGAGSYEQYF.

DNA of the CDR3: TGTGCCAGCAGCTCGCGAAGCCTAGCGGGAGGCATCCACGAGCAGTACTTC. Its protein product is CASSSRSLAGGIHEQYF. The chain recombines TRBV5-6 with TRBJ2-7, with TRBD2 matching 11 bases. CDR1 and CDR2 (germline): SGHDT, YYEEEE. The CDR3 covers 17 residues. V lost 3 bases and J lost 5; bases outside the gene matches: 13.

There are many counts of this clonotype. The chain couples TRBV3-1 to TRBJ1-2; D might be TRBD1 (5 bases). Trimming left V 1 base short and J 4 bases short, with 10 bases between. CDR1 LGHDT and CDR2 YNNKEL come from the germline V gene (reference sequence). This CDR3 comprises 14 residues. CDR3 in amino acids: CASSQGQFSYGYTF. The CDR3 coding sequence is TGTGCCAGCAGCCAAGGACAGTTTTCCTATGGCTACACCTTC. Based on the CDR3 plus reference TRBV3-1 and TRBJ1-2, the full variable domain is DTAVSQTPKYLVTQMGNDKSIKCEQNLGHDTMYWYKQDSKKFLKIMFSYNNKELIINETVPNRFSPKSPDKAHLNLHINSLELGDSAVYFCASSQGQFSYGYTFGSGTRLTVV.

This clonotype showed up just a few times. The V call is TRBV4-1, the J call TRBJ1-1; D possibly corresponds to TRBD1 (5 bases). Trimming left V 3 bases short and J 0 bases short, with 14 bases between. Per germline, CDR1 MGHRA and CDR2 YSYEKL. There are 16 residues in the CDR3. The CDR3 here is CASSHRGGTVNTEAFF. The CDR3 DNA follows: TGCGCCAGCAGCCACCGGGGGGGTACCGTGAACACTGAAGCTTTCTTT.

CDR3 in amino acids: CASSQASGSRYEQYF. DNA for the CDR3: TGCGCCAGCAGCCAAGCTAGCGGGAGCAGGTACGAGCAGTACTTC. The chain is built from TRBV4-1 and TRBJ2-7, with TRBD2 matching 10 bases. Germline V CDR1 and CDR2: MGHRA, YSYEKL. This CDR3 is 15 amino acids long. Losses at the gene ends were 1 base for V and 4 bases for J; bases not matched to a gene: 4.